The 25 T cell receptor beta chains listed next were all sequenced from one sample in a study of blood T cell repertoires in COVID-19. Sequencing was performed with immunoSEQ multiplex PCR; in TCRdb, only in-frame clones are kept and a portion is missing. The data contain around 63,000 clones, just over 85% of them singletons. Sequencing input: peripheral blood. The receptors here all came from a woman of 80 years or more with acute or convalescent COVID-19.

J is TRBJ2-3 and V is TRBV5-1; D gene uncertain. This CDR3 has 13 residues. The V end was cut by 6 bases, the J end by 6 bases, with 14 bases between. Per germline, CDR1 SGHRS and CDR2 YFSETQ. The CDR3 sequence: CASTFPGGDTQYF. Written as DNA, the CDR3 is TGCGCCAGCACTTTTCCGGGTGGCGATACGCAGTATTTT.

V and J are TRBV19 and TRBJ1-2, with D tentatively TRBD1 (5 bases). The germline gives CDR1 LNHDA, CDR2 SQIVND (reference sequence). V was trimmed by 5 bases and J by 5 bases, leaving 27 bases between them. The CDR3 is 18 amino acids. As DNA, the CDR3 is TGTGCCAGTAGTGAGGGAGAAGGCCGGGACTCATTGATTTATGGCTACACCTTC. It specifies CASSEGEGRDSLIYGYTF.

This clone showed up just once. The chain couples TRBV7-3 to TRBJ2-1; D possibly corresponds to TRBD1 (5 bases). With 1 base removed from V and 7 bases from J, the gap between germline ends came to 23 bases. The CDR3 loop spans 18 amino acids. Germline V gene lookup returns CDR1 SGHTA and CDR2 FQGTGA. The CDR3 region is CASSLNPPAITGKNEQFF. Written as DNA, the CDR3 is TGTGCCAGCAGCTTAAACCCCCCCGCGATAACAGGTAAAAATGAGCAGTTCTTC.

The chain uses TRBV19 and TRBJ1-4, with D possibly TRBD1 on 6 matching bases. Trimming removed 8 bases from V and 5 bases from J, with 15 bases in between. CDR3 length: 14 residues. Germline V CDR1 and CDR2: LNHDA, SQIVND (reference sequence). The CDR3 DNA follows: TGTGCCAGTTGGGACACCATGCCAAATGAAAAACTGTTTTTT. Translation gives CASWDTMPNEKLFF. Full variable domain (remainder filled in from reference TRBV19 and TRBJ1-4): DGGITQSPKYLFRKEGQNVTLSCEQNLNHDAMYWYRQDPGQGLRLIYYSQIVNDFQKGDIAEGYSVSREKKESFPLTVTSAQKNPTAFYLCASWDTMPNEKLFFGSGTQLSVL.

The CDR3 sequence is CASSRRAGQGGNEQYF. The CDR3 DNA is TGTGCCAGTAGTCGGCGGGCGGGACAGGGGGGCAACGAGCAGTACTTC. The chain is built from TRBV19 and TRBJ2-7, with 11 bases aligning to TRBD1. The CDR3 loop spans 16 amino acids. V dropped 5 bases and J dropped 5; count of bases not matched to a gene: 11. CDR1 is LNHDA and CDR2 is SQIVND in the germline V gene (reference sequence).

The genes are TRBV2 and TRBJ1-5; D is uncertain. V lost 1 base, J lost 4 bases, and 8 bases lay in between. CDR1 is SNHLY, CDR2 FYNNEI, per germline. The CDR3 has 14 amino acids. CDR3 region: CASSEDDTNQPQHF. The CDR3 coding sequence is TGTGCCAGCAGTGAAGATGACACTAATCAGCCCCAGCATTTT. Full variable domain (outside the CDR3, taken from reference TRBV2 and TRBJ1-5): EPEVTQTPSHQVTQMGQEVILRCVPISNHLYFYWYRQILGQKVEFLVSFYNNEISEKSEIFDDQFSVERPDGSNFTLKIRSTKLEDSAMYFCASSEDDTNQPQHFGDGTRLSIL.

The chain links TRBV10-3 to TRBJ1-2; TRBD1 might be the D (6 bases). Per the germline V gene, CDR1 is ENHRY and CDR2 is SYGVKD. V lost 6 bases and J lost 8, with 13 bases in between. This CDR3 comprises 12 residues. The CDR3 loop is CAISTGMAGYTF. The DNA of the CDR3 is TGTGCCATCAGCACAGGGATGGCCGGCTACACCTTC.

The genes are TRBV18 and TRBJ2-1; TRBD2 aligns across 11 bases. This CDR3 is 18 amino acids long. CDR1 is KGHSH and CDR2 is LQKENI in the germline V gene. The V segment lost 3 bases and the J segment 3 bases; nucleotides outside the gene matches: 10. The CDR3 protein is CASSPQSGLAALYNEQFF. As DNA, the CDR3 is TGTGCCAGCTCACCGCAATCGGGACTAGCGGCACTCTACAATGAGCAGTTCTTC.

V gene TRBV19 combines with J gene TRBJ1-5; D ambiguous. CDR1 and CDR2 from the germline V gene are LNHDA and SQIVND (reference sequence). The CDR3 runs to 15 residues. V was trimmed by 5 bases and J by 8 bases, leaving 19 bases between them. The CDR3 loop is CASSAAGGLVEPQHF. For the CDR3, the DNA is TGTGCCAGTAGTGCGGCGGGAGGGTTGGTGGAGCCCCAGCATTTT.

This chain connects TRBV19 to TRBJ1-1; 8 bases agree with TRBD1. Trimming at V came to 5 bases and at J to 6 bases, leaving 14 bases not matched to a gene. Germline V lookup: CDR1 LNHDA, CDR2 SQIVND (reference sequence). The CDR3 is made up of 16 amino acids. The CDR3 nucleotides are TGTGCCAGTAGTCGAGAGACAGGGGCAAGAGGGGCTGAAGCTTTCTTT. It specifies CASSRETGARGAEAFF.

The chain employs TRBV6-2 or TRBV6-3 and TRBJ2-1, with no clear D. With 0 bases removed from V and 9 bases from J, the gap between germline ends came to 9 bases. The CDR3 has 13 residues. The germline V gene encodes CDR1 MNHEY and CDR2 SVGEGT. The CDR3 DNA sequence: TGTGCCAGCAGTTACTCCGCATCCAGTGAGCAGTTCTTC. Protein sequence: CASSYSASSEQFF.

V is TRBV28 and J is TRBJ2-7; 10 nucleotides line up with TRBD1. The junction had 2 bases not matched to a gene; V was cut back by 6 bases and J by 0 bases. From germline, CDR1 is MDHEN and CDR2 SYDVKM. The CDR3 loop spans 14 amino acids. For the CDR3, the DNA is TGTGCCAGCAGACGGACAGGGGGCTCCTACGAGCAGTACTTC. Its translation is CASRRTGGSYEQYF. Filled out from reference TRBV28 and TRBJ2-7, the complete variable domain reads DVKVTQSSRYLVKRTGEKVFLECVQDMDHENMFWYRQDPGLGLRLIYFSYDVKMKEKGDIPEGYSVSREKKERFSLILESASTNQTSMYLCASRRTGGSYEQYFGPGTRLTVT.

The genes are TRBV24-1 and TRBJ2-1; weak D call: TRBD2 (5 bases). There are 12 residues in the CDR3. The ends were cut back, 7 bases at V and 5 bases at J, with 8 bases in the middle. The V gene's germline CDR1 is KGHDR and CDR2 SFDVKD. The DNA for the CDR3 is TGTGCCACCAGGGGTAGCGACAATGAGCAGTTCTTC. Translation: CATRGSDNEQFF.

This rearrangement joins TRBV6-4 to TRBJ2-7, with D unresolved. Germline V gene lookup returns CDR1 MRHNA and CDR2 SNTAGT. The CDR3 has 13 amino acids. V was pared by 4 bases and J by 6 bases, with 13 bases between. The CDR3 loop is CASSVSHTAEQYF. CDR3 sequence (DNA): TGTGCCAGCAGTGTCTCACACACAGCCGAGCAGTACTTC.

V and J are TRBV7-9 and TRBJ2-5; TRBD1 matches 10 bases. The CDR3 runs 14 residues. Germline CDR1 and CDR2: SEHNR and FQNEAQ (reference sequence). V lost 5 bases, J lost 4 bases, and 4 bases stayed unmatched. Written as DNA, the CDR3 is TGTGCCAGCAGCCCGGGACAGGGGCGAGAGACCCAGTACTTC. The encoded protein is CASSPGQGRETQYF.

The chain recombines TRBV14 with TRBJ1-1; D is undetermined. Trimming removed 1 base from V and 10 bases from J, with 10 bases in between. Germline CDR1 is SGHDN and CDR2 is FVKESK. This CDR3 has 12 amino acids. This chain's CDR3 is CASSQVGVRAFF. DNA of the CDR3: TGTGCCAGCAGCCAAGTAGGAGTAAGAGCTTTCTTT.

This chain links TRBV7-9 with TRBJ1-2; 8 bases are shared with TRBD1. Germline trimming cut 2 bases from V and 4 bases from J; bases unmatched to any gene: 6. The CDR3 has 15 amino acids. Germline V gene data show CDR1 as SEHNR and CDR2 as FQNEAQ (reference sequence). The CDR3 sequence: CASSLPGGAGYGYTF. The CDR3 DNA sequence: TGTGCCAGCAGCTTACCAGGGGGCGCAGGCTATGGCTACACCTTC.

J is TRBJ1-5 and V is TRBV19; D is undetermined. V was cut by 7 bases and J by 4 bases, with 14 bases left in between. Germline CDR1 and CDR2: LNHDA and SQIVND (reference sequence). The CDR3 consists of 14 residues. CDR3 residues: CASIGSRGNQPQHF. Here the CDR3 DNA reads TGTGCCAGTATTGGCAGCCGGGGAAATCAGCCCCAGCATTTT. Based on the CDR3 plus reference TRBV19 and TRBJ1-5, the full variable domain is DGGITQSPKYLFRKEGQNVTLSCEQNLNHDAMYWYRQDPGQGLRLIYYSQIVNDFQKGDIAEGYSVSREKKESFPLTVTSAQKNPTAFYLCASIGSRGNQPQHFGDGTRLSIL.

The chain joins TRBV6-5 to TRBJ2-2, with a tentative D call TRBD2 (5 bases). V lost 7 bases and J lost 3, with 15 bases in between. Germline CDR1 reads MNHEY; CDR2 reads SVGAGI. The CDR3 consists of 15 residues. CDR3 sequence (DNA): TGTGCCAGCACCGGACTTAATCCGGACACCGGGGAGCTGTTTTTT. Its protein product is CASTGLNPDTGELFF.

The V call is TRBV5-1, the J call TRBJ2-5, with 8 bases identical to TRBD1. Losses at the gene ends were 4 bases for V and 5 bases for J; bases not matched to a gene: 10. Germline values: CDR1 SGHRS, CDR2 YFSETQ. There are 15 residues in the CDR3. CDR3 protein: CASSNAQGARETQYF. In nucleotides, the CDR3 is TGCGCCAGCAGCAATGCTCAGGGGGCGCGTGAGACCCAGTACTTC.

This chain links TRBV11-2 with TRBJ2-7, with D maybe TRBD1 (5 bases). The CDR3 has 15 amino acids. V lost 2 bases and J 0 bases, leaving 11 bases between the germline ends. Germline assignment: CDR1 SGHAT and CDR2 FQNNGV. The CDR3 bases are TGTGCCAGCAGCTTACAGACAGCCGCCTCCTACGAGCAGTACTTC. Amino acid sequence: CASSLQTAASYEQYF.

The V gene is TRBV4-2, the J gene TRBJ2-7; possibly TRBD2 for D (5 bases). The germline V and J ends were trimmed by 0 bases and 4 bases, with 10 bases remaining between them. CDR3 length: 14 residues. CDR1 LGHNA and CDR2 YNFKEQ come from the germline V gene. The CDR3 DNA reads as TGTGCCAGCAGCCAAGACCTAGCCTCATACGAGCAGTACTTC. This codes for CASSQDLASYEQYF.

J is TRBJ1-1 and V is TRBV5-1, with 7 bases fitting TRBD1. The CDR3 has 14 residues. Per the germline V gene, CDR1 is SGHRS and CDR2 is YFSETQ. V shed 2 bases, J shed 4 bases, and the junction held 5 bases outside the gene matches. The CDR3 loop reads CASSLQGFGTEAFF. The CDR3 region has the DNA TGCGCCAGCAGCTTACAGGGGTTCGGCACTGAAGCTTTCTTT. Looking up the rest from reference TRBV5-1 and TRBJ1-1 gives the full variable domain: KAGVTQTPRYLIKTRGQQVTLSCSPISGHRSVSWYQQTPGQGLQFLFEYFSETQRNKGNFPGRFSGRQFSNSRSEMNVSTLELGDSALYLCASSLQGFGTEAFFGQGTRLTVV.

This chain uses TRBV15 with TRBJ1-5; 7 bases agree with TRBD1. With V trimmed by 0 bases and J by 4 bases, 3 bases remained unmatched. Germline V gene lookup returns CDR1 LNHNV and CDR2 YYDKDF (reference sequence). This CDR3 has 15 residues. The CDR3 DNA reads as TGTGCCACCAGCAGAGATCTGACAGGGAATCAGCCCCAGCATTTT. Translating gives CATSRDLTGNQPQHF.

V and J are TRBV11-2 and TRBJ2-6, with TRBD1 matching over 8 bases. The CDR3 extends over 18 amino acids. CDR1 SGHAT and CDR2 FQNNGV come from the germline V gene. Trimming at V came to 4 bases and at J to 0 bases, leaving 8 bases not matched to a gene. The CDR3 loop reads CASSSRQGINSGANVLTF. In DNA, the CDR3 is TGTGCCAGCAGCTCGCGACAGGGGATTAACTCTGGGGCCAACGTCCTGACTTTC.